One T cell receptor beta chain is described in this entry. Trimming cost V 5 bases and J 0 bases; bases outside gene matches: 8. Germline-derived CDR1 and CDR2 are SGHTA and FQGTGA. The CDR3 covers 19 residues. This sample is drawn from a study of blood T cell repertoires in COVID-19. The repertoire was sequenced with immunoSEQ multiplex PCR; TCRdb's copy has only in-frame clones and lacks some. The repertoire includes 400,000 to 450,000 clones, approximately 92% of them detected once, and about 1.1% sits in the top ten. Sequencing was carried out using PBMCs or T cells enriched from blood (not recorded which). This chain uses TRBV7-3 with TRBJ2-2, with 14 bases aligning to TRBD2. This TCR was recovered from a man between 25 and 39 years old who had recovered from COVID-19. The CDR3 sequence is CASSHRTSGRTSNTGELFF. The CDR3 nucleotides are TGTGCCAGCAGCCACCGGACTAGCGGGAGGACCTCGAACACCGGGGAGCTGTTTTTT.